Only one count was recorded for the clone carrying this T cell receptor (beta chain). Its specificity is unknown. This sample is drawn from a study of T cell responses to AZD1222 COVID-19 vaccine. TCRdb's table, derived via immunoSEQ multiplex PCR, lists solely in-frame clones and lacks some. Of approximately 100,000 clones listed, approximately 86% were seen once; the top ten hold 13%. Study outcomes and limitations: Only six or seven AZD1222 recipients were seropositive at baseline. Reportedly, nearly half the spike-specific TCRs target unmutated variant regions. Most donors were white British, females outnumbered males, and clonal diversity was possibly underestimated. Vaccine-associated CD4 TCRs ranged over spike, dominating at 160-218 and 743-854.

CDR1 is SEHNR, CDR2 FQNEAQ, per germline (reference sequence). V was pared by 6 bases and J by 4 bases, with 9 bases between. This CDR3 spans 12 amino acids. Sequencing was performed on peripheral blood, taken on day 0 of MenACWY control vaccination. This sequence originates from an adult in good health. The V gene is TRBV7-9, the J gene TRBJ1-2; D possibly corresponds to TRBD1 (5 bases). CDR3 sequence: CASSTGVYGYTF. The DNA of the CDR3 is TGTGCCAGCAGTACAGGCGTCTATGGCTACACCTTC.